One and the same sample provided the 25 T cell receptor beta chains below, sequenced in a study of OX40 agonist ivuxolimab in advanced cancers. TCRdb's copy holds only in-frame clones and misses some; the assay was immunoSEQ multiplex PCR. The sample holds some 80,000 clones, 70% to 90% seen once. The sequencing used CD4+ or CD8+ T cells sorted from blood, collected in a trial of the OX40 agonist ivuxolimab. All receptors derive from an adult with an advanced solid tumor such as melanoma, head and neck, liver or kidney cancer.

The CDR3: CAWSGDRVGEAFF. CDR3 bases: TGTGCCTGGAGTGGGGACAGGGTGGGTGAAGCTTTCTTT. The J gene is TRBJ1-1, the V gene TRBV30, with 9 bases aligning to TRBD1. V was clipped by 1 base and J by 7 bases; unmatched bases: 4. The CDR3 has 13 residues. Germline loops: CDR1 GTSNPN, CDR2 SVGIG (reference sequence).

This sequence joins TRBV7-2 and TRBJ1-5; TRBD1 matches at 8 bases. This CDR3 spans 16 amino acids. Unmatched junction bases numbered 13, after V lost 5 bases and J lost 7 bases. CDR1 and CDR2 (germline): SGHTA, FQGNSA. The CDR3 reads CASSRQGSGGGQPQHF. CDR3 coding DNA: TGTGCCAGCAGCCGACAGGGGAGCGGGGGGGGACAGCCCCAGCATTTT. Supplemented by reference TRBV7-2 and TRBJ1-5, the full variable domain reads GAGVSQSPSNKVTEKGKDVELRCDPISGHTALYWYRQSLGQGLEFLIYFQGNSAPDKSGLPSDRFSAERTGGSVSTLTIQRTQQEDSAVYLCASSRQGSGGGQPQHFGDGTRLSIL.

This clone was seen once. This chain links TRBV2 with TRBJ2-5; weak D call: TRBD2 (6 bases). The last part of the DNA fits TRBJ2-7 better; the J call may be wrong. Germline V gene sequence: CDR1 SNHLY, CDR2 FYNNEI. The CDR3 length is 13 residues. The CDR3 DNA follows: TGTGCCAGCAGAGCTACTAGCAGCTACGAGCAGTACTTC. Encoded protein: CASRATSSYEQYF.

The genes are TRBV4-1 and TRBJ1-4; D not certain. Trimming removed 0 bases at V and 3 bases at J, with 17 bases between. The CDR3 loop spans 18 amino acids. Germline-derived CDR1 and CDR2 are MGHRA and YSYEKL. The CDR3: CASSQDGSLGGPNEKLFF. CDR3 sequence (DNA): TGCGCCAGCAGCCAAGATGGGTCCCTAGGAGGACCTAATGAAAAACTGTTTTTT.

The J gene is TRBJ2-2, the V gene TRBV27; D is ambiguous. CDR3 length: 11 amino acids. Trimming shortened V by 8 bases and J by 4 bases, and 5 bases separated the two germline ends. From germline, CDR1 is MNHEY and CDR2 SMNVEV (reference sequence). The CDR3 reads CASSRTGELFF. The CDR3 coding sequence is TGTGCCAGCTCTCGCACCGGGGAGCTGTTTTTT.

This sequence joins TRBV5-1 and TRBJ2-1; 9 bases line up with TRBD1. Trimming at V came to 2 bases and at J to 7 bases, leaving 4 bases not matched to a gene. Germline assignment: CDR1 SGHRS and CDR2 YFSETQ. The CDR3 is 14 amino acids. DNA for the CDR3: TGCGCCAGCAGCTTAACAGGGGGCATGAATGAGCAGTTCTTC. Its protein product is CASSLTGGMNEQFF.

The chain links TRBV12-5 to TRBJ2-2; maybe TRBD2 (5 bases). Looked up from germline, CDR1 is LGHNT and CDR2 is FRNRAP. V was shortened by 0 bases and J by 6 bases, with 8 bases between the two germline ends. CDR3 size: 14 residues. The CDR3 DNA reads as TGTGCTAGTGGTTTGGTGGGCGGGCCCGGGGAGCTGTTTTTT. Protein: CASGLVGGPGELFF. Supplemented by reference TRBV12-5 and TRBJ2-2, the full variable domain reads DARVTQTPRHKVTEMGQEVTMRCQPILGHNTVFWYRQTMMQGLELLAYFRNRAPLDDSGMPKDRFSAEMPDATLATLKIQPSEPRDSAVYFCASGLVGGPGELFFGEGSRLTVL.

This clone has only one observation. CDR3 residues: CASSLGGLLNSPLHF. CDR3 nucleotides: TGTGCCAGCAGCTTGGGGGGACTGCTTAATTCACCCCTCCACTTT. This chain joins TRBV5-4 and TRBJ1-6; D is perhaps TRBD1 (5 bases). The CDR3 is made up of 15 amino acids. CDR1 is SGHNT and CDR2 is YYREEE in the germline V gene (reference sequence). Trimming took 0 bases from V and 6 from J, leaving 10 bases between them.

The chain has TRBV29-1 and TRBJ2-7; TRBD1 matches at 8 bases. This CDR3 spans 14 amino acids. Trimming cost V 6 bases and J 7 bases; bases outside gene matches: 14. Germline values: CDR1 SQVTM, CDR2 ANQGSEA. The CDR3 nucleotides read TGCAGCGTCGCTGGGACAGGCGGGGATCGGGAGCAGTACTTC. It encodes CSVAGTGGDREQYF.

This chain uses TRBV6-5 with TRBJ1-1; D is uncertain. From germline, CDR1 is MNHEY and CDR2 SVGAGI. This CDR3 has 15 amino acids. Trimming took off 2 bases at V and 3 bases at J, with 13 bases between the two ends. The CDR3 loop is CASSYGRITDTEAFF. Here the CDR3 DNA reads TGTGCCAGCAGTTACGGTCGTATCACTGACACTGAAGCTTTCTTT.

The rearrangement links TRBV6-1 to TRBJ1-5; TRBD1 aligns across 7 bases. Germline CDR1 is MNHNS and CDR2 is SASEGT. The CDR3 runs 15 residues. V trimming: 2 bases; J trimming: 6 bases; junction bases outside the gene matches: 7. The CDR3 sequence is CASSETGVGGQPQHF. The CDR3, as DNA: TGTGCCAGCAGTGAAACAGGGGTGGGGGGTCAGCCCCAGCATTTT.

The rearrangement joins TRBV18 to TRBJ1-4; D possibly corresponds to TRBD1 (5 bases). V was clipped by 3 bases and J by 2 bases, with 7 bases between them. Germline V gene lookup returns CDR1 KGHSH and CDR2 LQKENI. The CDR3 runs 14 residues. CDR3 in DNA: TGTGCCAGCTCACCGCAGGGCACTAATGAAAAACTGTTTTTT. Its translation is CASSPQGTNEKLFF. Full variable domain (missing parts from reference TRBV18 and TRBJ1-4): NAGVMQNPRHLVRRRGQEARLRCSPMKGHSHVYWYRQLPEEGLKFMVYLQKENIIDESGMPKERFSAEFPKEGPSILRIQQVVRGDSAAYFCASSPQGTNEKLFFGSGTQLSVL.

V and J are TRBV30 and TRBJ2-2; D is ambiguous. The CDR3 covers 13 residues. In germline, CDR1 is GTSNPN, CDR2 SVGIG (reference sequence). V lost 1 base, J lost 8 bases, and 11 bases lay in between. The CDR3, as DNA: TGTGCCTGGAGTGAAACTCAGCCAGGGGAGCTGTTTTTT. This translates into CAWSETQPGELFF.

The rearrangement links TRBV5-1 to TRBJ2-5, with D tentatively TRBD2 (6 bases). Germline values: CDR1 SGHRS, CDR2 YFSETQ. The CDR3 contains 16 residues. V shed 2 bases and J shed 5 bases, with 19 bases lying between them. The CDR3 DNA is TGCGCCAGCAGCTTAATAGGGACTCTTATTCAGGAGACCCAGTACTTC. Residues: CASSLIGTLIQETQYF.

There are a few counts of this clone. CDR3 in DNA: TGCGCCAGCAGCTACCGGGACAGGGCCTCTCTAGGGGGCTACACCTTC. The encoded protein is CASSYRDRASLGGYTF. V and J are TRBV5-1 and TRBJ1-2, with TRBD1 identical over 9 bases. The CDR3 length is 16 residues. J was trimmed by 8 bases and V by 3 bases; bases with no gene match: 14. CDR1 is SGHRS and CDR2 is YFSETQ in the germline V gene.

The gene calls are TRBV28 and TRBJ1-6, with unresolved D. The CDR3 runs 13 residues. Germline V CDR1 and CDR2: MDHEN, SYDVKM. V shed 2 bases and J shed 10 bases, with 9 bases lying between them. CDR3 amino acids: CASSLRGRSPLHF. In DNA, the CDR3 is TGTGCCAGCAGTTTACGAGGACGCTCACCCCTCCACTTT.

The rearrangement links TRBV7-9 to TRBJ1-1; D gene ambiguous. V gave up 5 bases and J gave up 6 bases, with 13 bases separating them. The CDR3 extends over 13 amino acids. Germline CDR1 SEHNR, CDR2 FQNEAQ (reference sequence). Written as DNA, the CDR3 is TGTGCCAGCAGCATAGGTCCAGACTCTGAAGCTTTCTTT. Amino acids: CASSIGPDSEAFF.

The V gene is TRBV19, the J gene TRBJ2-7; 8 nucleotides match TRBD2. This CDR3 has 16 amino acids. V lost 5 bases and J lost 5; bases outside the gene matches: 14. CDR1 is LNHDA, CDR2 SQIVND, per germline (reference sequence). The CDR3 sequence is CASSVYESGSSHEQYF. As DNA, the CDR3 is TGTGCCAGTAGTGTCTATGAAAGCGGGAGCTCTCACGAGCAGTACTTC.

The chain recombines TRBV18 with TRBJ1-5; 9 bases map to TRBD1. This CDR3 contains 15 residues. V lost 2 bases and J lost 3; bases outside the gene matches: 2. Germline CDR1 reads KGHSH; CDR2 reads LQKENI. For the CDR3, the DNA is TGTGCCAGCTCACCAGGGGACAGGGCCAATCAGCCCCAGCATTTT. The encoded protein is CASSPGDRANQPQHF.

This clone was seen a single time. V usage is TRBV15 and J usage is TRBJ2-5; 14 bases agree with TRBD2. CDR1 is LNHNV and CDR2 is YYDKDF in the germline V gene (reference sequence). This CDR3 comprises 19 residues. The V and J ends lost 3 bases and 3 bases, in that order; junction bases with no gene match: 12. CDR3 DNA: TGTGCCACCAGCAGCTTTTTGGGACTAGCGGGAGAGGGGGAAGAGACCCAGTACTTC. It is translated as CATSSFLGLAGEGEETQYF.

The rearrangement links TRBV29-1 to TRBJ1-1; maybe TRBD1 (6 bases). The CDR3 is 12 residues long. Deletions cut 6 bases from V and 4 bases from J, with 12 bases between. Germline-derived CDR1 and CDR2 are SQVTM and ANQGSEA. The CDR3 DNA is TGCAGCGTCCGGTGGGGGGCCACTGAAGCTTTCTTT. Translated: CSVRWGATEAFF.

V and J are TRBV7-8 and TRBJ1-1, with D uncertain. Germline loops: CDR1 SGHVS, CDR2 FQNEAQ. Trimming took off 1 base at V and 1 base at J, with 4 bases between the two ends. CDR3 size: 13 residues. CDR3 DNA: TGTGCCAGCAGCTTAGGGCAGAACACTGAAGCTTTCTTT. The encoded protein is CASSLGQNTEAFF.

V and J are TRBV28 and TRBJ1-4, with D hard to call. CDR1 is MDHEN and CDR2 is SYDVKM in the germline V gene. The CDR3 loop spans 14 amino acids. Deletions cut 5 bases from V and 7 bases from J, with 14 bases between. CDR3 loop: CASSGPPTAEKLFF. CDR3 DNA sequence: TGTGCCAGCAGTGGCCCCCCGACGGCTGAAAAACTGTTTTTT. Full variable domain (outside the CDR3, taken from reference TRBV28 and TRBJ1-4): DVKVTQSSRYLVKRTGEKVFLECVQDMDHENMFWYRQDPGLGLRLIYFSYDVKMKEKGDIPEGYSVSREKKERFSLILESASTNQTSMYLCASSGPPTAEKLFFGSGTQLSVL.

This clone has more than one count but fewer than ten. The chain joins TRBV2 to TRBJ1-1, with a weak D call TRBD1 (5 bases). Trimming left V 11 bases short and J 5 bases short, with 15 bases between. CDR3 length: 12 residues. Germline CDR1 and CDR2: SNHLY and FYNNEI. The CDR3 nucleotides are TGTGCCTCTGCAGGGTTCGGTACTGAAGCTTTCTTT. Translating it yields CASAGFGTEAFF.

J is TRBJ2-5 and V is TRBV18, with 7 positions matching TRBD1. This CDR3 has 15 residues. The germline gives CDR1 KGHSH, CDR2 LQKENI. V dropped 4 bases and J dropped 1; count of bases not matched to a gene: 6. The CDR3 is CASSLETGPQETQYF. Written as DNA, the CDR3 is TGTGCCAGCTCACTTGAGACAGGGCCCCAAGAGACCCAGTACTTC.